This T cell receptor (beta chain) stems from a study of blood T cell repertoires in COVID-19. The overall study: Acute-phase and convalescent COVID-19 samples originated in the United States, Italy and Spain. From T cells, B-cell-depleted T cells, or PBMCs came the material, which was cDNA or gDNA.

Germline CDR1 is WNHNN and CDR2 is SYGVQD (reference sequence). V gave up 2 bases and J gave up 6 bases; unmatched junction bases: 2. This CDR3 spans 14 amino acids. TCRdb keeps only in-frame clones here, not all; method: immunoSEQ multiplex PCR. The data hold about 260,000 clones, with approximately 86% observed a single time. The receptor was isolated from a man in his thirties or forties with active or convalescent COVID-19. The chain carries TRBV10-1 and TRBJ2-2; 8 bases are a match to TRBD2. Sequencing was performed on peripheral blood. CDR3 sequence: CASSERGGAGELFF. The CDR3 DNA follows: TGCGCCAGCAGTGAGCGGGGGGGAGCCGGGGAGCTGTTTTTT.